What follows is one T cell receptor beta chain and its context. The antigen remains unidentified. Germline CDR1 and CDR2: MNHEY and SVGAGI. The CDR3 runs to 15 residues. The V segment lost 6 bases and the J segment 1 base; nucleotides outside the gene matches: 8. Separation from the approximately 660-subject first cohort characterized the 120-subject validation cohort, to which the donors belonged. Only in-frame clones appear in the TCRdb table, and some are missing; sequencing was by immunoSEQ multiplex PCR. The sample holds 350,000 or so clones; 75% to 90% are singletons and the top ten take about 0.8%. This entry comes from a study of cytomegalovirus exposure and HLA in healthy donors. Study results and limitations: Overall, around 160 TCR beta chains were annotated as cytomegalovirus-associated. Cytomegalovirus status was reportedly diagnosed by the classifier with high sensitivity and specificity. The dataset shows that most TCR sequences were rare, while some public TCRs occurred in many donors.

Input material: PBMCs. The TCR comes from a young woman in good health and CMV-seronegative. The chain joins TRBV6-5 to TRBJ2-7, with 8 bases aligning to TRBD2. The CDR3 region is CASRALAGGSYEQYF. CDR3 nucleotide sequence: TGTGCCAGCAGGGCCCTTGCGGGAGGTTCCTACGAGCAGTACTTC.